One sample yielded the 14 T cell receptor beta chains listed below, sequenced in a study of T cells after yellow fever vaccination (dated by TCRdb to about 2019). The library was generated by 5' RACE. The reads were generated on an Illumina HiSeq 2500. TCRdb reprocessed the public reads (quality trimming at Q25 with fastp, clone calling with MiXCR) and kept in-frame beta chains. Every CDR3 protein is listed once, alongside the most common genes and DNA of its rows. This sample lists more than 95,000 distinct CDR3 sequences; about 6.8% were detected once. The ten largest make up more than 2.5% of the sample. Per the publication, the treatment or condition label means: live attenuated yellow fever vaccine strain. The material was CD4+ T cells sorted from PBMCs, obtained approximately 47 days after the first yellow fever vaccination. These receptors were obtained from a man aged 18 to 30 who received the YFV17D yellow fever vaccine.

This clonotype was counted at least ten times. The chain is built from TRBV4-2 and TRBJ2-3; D may match TRBD1 or TRBD2 (6 bases each). This CDR3 contains 18 residues. V was shortened by 0 bases and J by 4 bases, with 20 bases between the two germline ends. The germline gives CDR1 LGHNA, CDR2 YNFKEQ. The CDR3 bases are TGTGCCAGCAGCCAAGAAGGGGGGACGGTATCTGGTGCAGATACGCAGTATTTT. Protein product: CASSQEGGTVSGADTQYF.

About this clonotype itself: Since a much larger clone is just one base distant, this may be a read error. CDR3 protein: CASSPGMVSINEQFF. The CDR3 bases are TGTGCCAGCAGTCCTGGGATGGTTTCAATCAATGAGCAGTTCTTC. J is TRBJ2-1 and V is TRBV12-3 or TRBV12-4; D unclear. The CDR3 runs 15 residues. V lost 5 bases and J lost 6, with 17 bases in between.

The gene calls are TRBV6-2 or TRBV6-3 and TRBJ1-1; D gene unclear. The CDR3 loop spans 15 amino acids. From germline, CDR1 is MNHEY and CDR2 SVGEGT. Trimming took 0 bases from V and 1 from J, leaving 9 bases between them. The CDR3 here is CASSYSMAGNTEAFF. CDR3 in DNA: TGTGCCAGCAGTTACTCCATGGCCGGGAACACTGAAGCTTTCTTT.

This clonotype was seen many times. This rearrangement joins TRBV15 to TRBJ2-1; a possible D gene is TRBD1 (5 bases). The V gene's germline CDR1 is LNHNV and CDR2 YYDKDF (reference sequence). The CDR3 sequence is 14 residues long. The germline V and J ends were trimmed by 2 bases and 5 bases, with 10 bases remaining between them. The CDR3 sequence is CATSRNRNDNEQFF. The CDR3 DNA sequence: TGTGCCACCAGCAGAAACAGGAACGACAATGAGCAGTTCTTC.

This clonotype showed up many times. The V and J genes are TRBV5-1 and TRBJ2-2; D is possibly TRBD1 (6 bases). The CDR3 is made up of 15 amino acids. Germline CDR1 reads SGHRS; CDR2 reads YFSETQ. Trimming stripped 0 bases from V and 5 bases from J, with 11 bases between. In DNA, the CDR3 is TGCGCCAGCAGCTTGGCCTCCCAGGGGACCGGGGAGCTGTTTTTT. This gives the protein CASSLASQGTGELFF.

This clonotype was observed at least ten times. This chain joins TRBV7-9 and TRBJ1-3, with a tentative D call TRBD1 (6 bases). Germline CDR1 is SEHNR and CDR2 is FQNEAQ (reference sequence). Deletions cut 3 bases from V and 7 bases from J, with 10 bases between. CDR3 length: 13 residues. The CDR3 here is CASSFGQGNTIYF. CDR3 sequence (DNA): TGTGCCAGCAGCTTTGGGCAGGGGAACACCATATATTTT.

This clonotype occurred many times. Written as DNA, the CDR3 is TGTGCCAGCAGCTCGCAGGGGAATGAGCAGTTCTTC. It translates to CASSSQGNEQFF. J is TRBJ2-1 and V is TRBV7-9, with D perhaps matching TRBD1 (6 bases). The CDR3 sequence is 12 residues long. In germline, CDR1 is SEHNR, CDR2 FQNEAQ (reference sequence). V was pared by 4 bases and J by 7 bases, with 8 bases between.

This clonotype was recorded many times. CDR3 coding DNA: TGTGCCAGCAGCTTAGACAGGGGAGCCTACGAGCAGTACGTC. Translation gives CASSLDRGAYEQYV. The rearrangement joins TRBV7-2 to TRBJ2-7, with 7 bases matching TRBD1. The CDR3 is 14 amino acids. Germline values: CDR1 SGHTA, CDR2 FQGNSA. The V and J ends lost 1 base and 2 bases, in that order; junction bases with no gene match: 2.

This clonotype was seen repeatedly, ten times or more. At one boundary the junction diverges from the germline segment, which might be a read error. The CDR3 protein is CASSIAGGHQETQYF. DNA for the CDR3: TGTGCTAGCAGCATAGCGGGGGGTCATCAAGAGACCCAGTACTTC. The chain has TRBV7-7 and TRBJ2-5, with 10 nucleotides matching TRBD2. Germline lookup yields CDR1 SSHAT and CDR2 FNYEAQ (reference sequence). This CDR3 has 15 residues.

The sample holds many counts of this clonotype. The CDR3 DNA sequence: TGTGCCAGCAGCAACCTCCGGGACAGAATAACTGAAGCTTTCTTT. It specifies CASSNLRDRITEAFF. The chain uses TRBV7-2 and TRBJ1-1; 7 bases are shared with TRBD1. Trimming took 5 bases from V and 5 from J; bases not matched to a gene: 11. Germline V gene sequence: CDR1 SGHTA, CDR2 FQGNSA. The CDR3 loop spans 15 amino acids.

The CDR3 coding sequence is TGCAGTGCTAGCCCCTTGGGACAGGGGGTTTATCGGAACACTGAAGCTTTCTTT. Encoded protein: CSASPLGQGVYRNTEAFF. V usage is TRBV20-1 and J usage is TRBJ1-1, with 11 positions matching TRBD1. The CDR3 sequence is 18 residues long. Germline trimming cut 3 bases from V and 1 base from J; bases unmatched to any gene: 13. Germline V CDR1 and CDR2: DFQATT, SNEGSKA (reference sequence).

The sample holds many counts of this clonotype. This rearrangement joins TRBV11-2 to TRBJ1-2; no firm D call. V lost 5 bases, J lost 2 bases, and 21 bases lay in between. This CDR3 contains 17 residues. The germline CDR1 and CDR2 sequences are SGHAT and FQNNGV. The CDR3 bases are TGTGCCAGCAGCCCTACGGCGGGTCAGGCAGAGAACTATGGCTACACCTTC. Translated: CASSPTAGQAENYGYTF. Combining the CDR3 with reference TRBV11-2 and TRBJ1-2 gives the whole variable domain EAGVAQSPRYKIIEKRQSVAFWCNPISGHATLYWYQQILGQGPKLLIQFQNNGVVDDSQLPKDRFSAERLKGVDSTLKIQPAKLEDSAVYLCASSPTAGQAENYGYTFGSGTRLTVV.

The sample holds many counts of this clonotype. This chain links TRBV5-1 with TRBJ1-1, with a weak D call TRBD1 (6 bases). The CDR3 is made up of 14 amino acids. CDR1 and CDR2 from the germline V gene are SGHRS and YFSETQ. V was clipped by 4 bases and J by 0 bases, with 10 bases between them. This CDR3 reads CASSPDRMNTEAFF. The CDR3 DNA sequence: TGCGCCAGCAGCCCGGACAGAATGAACACTGAAGCTTTCTTT.

This clonotype was seen ten or more times. The chain recombines TRBV24-1 with TRBJ2-2; D not resolved. V dropped 3 bases and J dropped 6 bases, with 10 bases sitting between them. The CDR3 runs to 14 residues. Germline CDR1 reads KGHDR; CDR2 reads SFDVKD. Written as DNA, the CDR3 is TGTGCCACCAGTGATCCCTTCCCGCCCGGGGAGCTGTTTTTT. This encodes CATSDPFPPGELFF.